One and the same sample provided the 28 T cell receptor beta chains below, sequenced in a study of OX40 agonist ivuxolimab in advanced cancers. Using immunoSEQ multiplex PCR, the repertoire was profiled, and TCRdb retains in-frame clones only, with some absent. The sample includes 84,000 or so clones, roughly 84% of them seen just once. Sequences were derived from CD4+ or CD8+ T cells sorted from blood, sampled in a trial of the OX40 agonist ivuxolimab. Every receptor here comes from an adult with an advanced solid tumor such as melanoma, head and neck, liver or kidney cancer.

The CDR3: CASSPREEQYF. For the CDR3, the DNA is TGTGCCAGCTCACCAAGGGAGGAGCAGTACTTC. The chain recombines TRBV18 with TRBJ2-7; D is possibly TRBD2 (5 bases). The CDR3 sequence is 11 residues long. In germline, CDR1 is KGHSH, CDR2 LQKENI. Trimming pared 2 bases from V and 7 bases from J, leaving 6 bases between.

The rearrangement joins TRBV27 to TRBJ2-5; TRBD2 is a possible D gene (6 bases). The CDR3 is 16 amino acids. Looked up from germline, CDR1 is MNHEY and CDR2 is SMNVEV (reference sequence). V shed 3 bases and J shed 2 bases, with 16 bases lying between them. CDR3 nucleotides: TGTGCCAGCAGTTTTCGAGCGGGCGGGATGCAAGAGACCCAGTACTTC. Translation: CASSFRAGGMQETQYF.

This chain connects TRBV19 to TRBJ1-2; D not certain. CDR1 is LNHDA and CDR2 is SQIVND in the germline V gene (reference sequence). The germline V and J ends were trimmed by 5 bases and 5 bases, with 6 bases remaining between them. The CDR3 has 11 residues. The CDR3 bases are TGTGCCAGTAGTTTTCGATATGGCTACACCTTC. The encoded protein is CASSFRYGYTF.

This chain uses TRBV7-9 with TRBJ2-6; 10 bases align to TRBD1. The CDR3 has 16 amino acids. The V segment lost 3 bases and the J segment 2 bases; nucleotides outside the gene matches: 1. Germline CDR1 reads SEHNR; CDR2 reads FQNEAQ (reference sequence). The CDR3 loop reads CASSLGTGAGANVLTF. DNA of the CDR3: TGTGCCAGCAGCTTGGGGACAGGGGCTGGGGCCAACGTCCTGACTTTC.

The chain has TRBV19 and TRBJ2-2; a possible D gene is TRBD1 (5 bases). Germline-derived CDR1 and CDR2 are LNHDA and SQIVND (reference sequence). This CDR3 contains 15 residues. The V and J ends lost 5 bases and 5 bases respectively, with 15 bases between them. The DNA of the CDR3 is TGTGCCAGTAGTCCCCTGCGGCAGGGAACCGGGGAGCTGTTTTTT. Residues: CASSPLRQGTGELFF. Based on the CDR3 plus reference TRBV19 and TRBJ2-2, the full variable domain is DGGITQSPKYLFRKEGQNVTLSCEQNLNHDAMYWYRQDPGQGLRLIYYSQIVNDFQKGDIAEGYSVSREKKESFPLTVTSAQKNPTAFYLCASSPLRQGTGELFFGEGSRLTVL.

This chain uses TRBV6-1 with TRBJ1-1, with D unclear. The CDR3 is 15 residues long. Germline CDR1 reads MNHNS; CDR2 reads SASEGT. V gave up 3 bases and J gave up 1 base, with 12 bases separating them. CDR3 protein: CASSELKASNTEAFF. CDR3 coding DNA: TGTGCCAGCAGTGAGTTGAAAGCATCGAACACTGAAGCTTTCTTT.

The CDR3, as DNA: TGTGCCAGCGCTAAGGGCGGGGGCGCGGGGGGCTACACCTTC. The encoded protein is CASAKGGGAGGYTF. The chain employs TRBV25-1 and TRBJ1-2; D possibly corresponds to TRBD1 (6 bases). The V and J ends lost 8 bases and 8 bases respectively, with 21 bases between them. Per the germline V gene, CDR1 is MGHDK and CDR2 is SYGVNS. This CDR3 is 14 amino acids long.

J is TRBJ2-7 and V is TRBV9; tentatively, D is TRBD1 (6 bases). The CDR3 has 14 residues. Germline CDR1 reads SGDLS; CDR2 reads YYNGEE. V was cut by 4 bases and J by 5 bases, with 16 bases left in between. The CDR3 here is CASSQGMRGNEQYF. CDR3 bases: TGTGCCAGCAGCCAGGGGATGAGAGGGAACGAGCAGTACTTC.

V usage is TRBV6-7 and J usage is TRBJ2-7; D is possibly TRBD2 (6 bases). TRBV6-7 is labeled an ORF, and its function is uncertain. V was shortened by 6 bases and J by 3 bases, with 12 bases between the two germline ends. This CDR3 is 13 amino acids long. CDR3 sequence reads: CASSLLGGYEQYF. The CDR3 DNA follows: TGTGCCAGCAGCCTCCTCGGGGGCTACGAGCAGTACTTC.

The chain employs TRBV11-2 and TRBJ1-5; unclear D gene. The ends were cut back, 5 bases at V and 1 base at J, with 3 bases in the middle. CDR1 SGHAT and CDR2 FQNNGV come from the germline V gene. The CDR3 contains 12 residues. For the CDR3, the DNA is TGTGCCAGCAGCGGAAGCAATCAGCCCCAGCATTTT. Protein: CASSGSNQPQHF. The full variable domain, completed using reference TRBV11-2 and TRBJ1-5, is EAGVAQSPRYKIIEKRQSVAFWCNPISGHATLYWYQQILGQGPKLLIQFQNNGVVDDSQLPKDRFSAERLKGVDSTLKIQPAKLEDSAVYLCASSGSNQPQHFGDGTRLSIL.

The chain is built from TRBV7-2 and TRBJ2-1; 11 bases are a match to TRBD2. V lost 4 bases, J lost 7 bases, and 12 bases stayed unmatched. In germline, CDR1 is SGHTA, CDR2 FQGNSA. CDR3 length equals 17 residues. Here the CDR3 reads CASSSDLAGGLRNEQFF. The CDR3 region has the DNA TGTGCCAGCAGCTCGGATTTAGCGGGGGGGCTAAGAAATGAGCAGTTCTTC. Complete variable domain (other parts from reference TRBV7-2 and TRBJ2-1): GAGVSQSPSNKVTEKGKDVELRCDPISGHTALYWYRQSLGQGLEFLIYFQGNSAPDKSGLPSDRFSAERTGGSVSTLTIQRTQQEDSAVYLCASSSDLAGGLRNEQFFGPGTRLTVL.

DNA of the CDR3: TGTGCCAGCAGCCGCACGGGGTATGGCTACACCTTC. Its translation is CASSRTGYGYTF. The chain combines TRBV7-2 with TRBJ1-2; unclear D gene. The CDR3 is made up of 12 amino acids. The V gene lost 5 bases and the J gene lost 5 bases, with 9 bases spanning the gap. Germline CDR1 is SGHTA and CDR2 is FQGNSA.

This chain links TRBV6-5 with TRBJ2-7; D call uncertain. Looked up from germline, CDR1 is MNHEY and CDR2 is SVGAGI. The CDR3 has 15 residues. V lost 4 bases to trimming and J lost 1 base, with 14 bases between them. DNA of the CDR3: TGTGCCAGCAGTTCCCCAACACTGGGATCCTACGAGCAGTACTTC. Its translation: CASSSPTLGSYEQYF.

The table lists this clone with a count of one. The CDR3 loop reads CASSFAAGTSGGKTQYF. CDR3 DNA sequence: TGTGCCAGCAGCTTCGCGGCCGGGACTAGCGGGGGCAAGACCCAGTACTTC. The chain links TRBV7-6 to TRBJ2-5; 14 bases fit TRBD2. This CDR3 region has 17 residues. In germline, CDR1 is SGHVS, CDR2 FNYEAQ. The V and J ends lost 3 bases and 6 bases, in that order; junction bases with no gene match: 9.

The chain employs TRBV9 and TRBJ1-1; TRBD1 is a possible D gene (5 bases). The CDR3 has 16 residues. CDR1 and CDR2 from the germline V gene are SGDLS and YYNGEE. V was trimmed by 4 bases and J by 2 bases, leaving 18 bases between them. DNA of the CDR3: TGTGCCAGCAGCACAGCCCCTGGGGGGGTAAACACTGAAGCTTTCTTT. It yields the protein CASSTAPGGVNTEAFF. Drawing the rest from reference TRBV9 and TRBJ1-1, the complete variable domain is DSGVTQTPKHLITATGQRVTLRCSPRSGDLSVYWYQQSLDQGLQFLIQYYNGEERAKGNILERFSAQQFPDLHSELNLSSLELGDSALYFCASSTAPGGVNTEAFFGQGTRLTVV.

This chain joins TRBV5-1 and TRBJ2-7; D is perhaps TRBD2 (5 bases). Germline assignment: CDR1 SGHRS and CDR2 YFSETQ. This CDR3 has 15 amino acids. V lost 3 bases to trimming and J lost 4 bases, with 17 bases between them. CDR3 coding DNA: TGCGCCAGCAGCTCCATTCCCGGGAAGGGATACGAGCAGTACTTC. The encoded protein is CASSSIPGKGYEQYF.

V gene TRBV6-6 combines with J gene TRBJ1-1, with D uncertain. In germline, CDR1 is MNHNY, CDR2 SVGAGI (reference sequence). Deletions cut 1 base from V and 1 base from J, with 10 bases between. This CDR3 contains 15 residues. The CDR3 DNA is TGTGCCAGCAGTTACTTTCCAGCCCCGAACACTGAAGCTTTCTTT. It yields the protein CASSYFPAPNTEAFF.

The genes are TRBV30 and TRBJ1-6; 7 positions agree with TRBD1. V dropped 2 bases and J dropped 4; count of bases not matched to a gene: 8. Germline V gene lookup returns CDR1 GTSNPN and CDR2 SVGIG (reference sequence). The CDR3 spans 16 residues. For the CDR3, the DNA is TGTGCCTGGAGTTTACCCCGGGACAGTTATAATTCACCCCTCCACTTT. As protein: CAWSLPRDSYNSPLHF.

This clone has more than one count but fewer than ten. CDR3 bases: TGCAGCCCAAGGGTTCGGGAGACCCAGTACTTC. Translation gives CSPRVRETQYF. The chain couples TRBV29-1 to TRBJ2-5, with unresolved D. Trimming took 8 bases from V and 5 from J, leaving 12 bases between them. Looked up from germline, CDR1 is SQVTM and CDR2 is ANQGSEA. CDR3 length: 11 residues.

The rearrangement uses TRBV18 and TRBJ2-3; 7 bases align to TRBD1. The CDR3 is 14 amino acids. V shed 5 bases, J shed 4 bases, and the junction held 6 bases outside the gene matches. Germline V lookup: CDR1 KGHSH, CDR2 LQKENI. The CDR3 here is CASSISQGADTQYF. In DNA, the CDR3 is TGTGCCAGCTCAATATCCCAGGGGGCAGATACGCAGTATTTT.

V is TRBV6-1 and J is TRBJ1-6, with D perhaps matching TRBD1 (5 bases). CDR3 size: 13 residues. CDR1 MNHNS and CDR2 SASEGT come from the germline V gene. V was clipped by 0 bases and J by 10 bases, with 7 bases between them. The CDR3 sequence: CASSEAEGSPLHF. DNA of the CDR3: TGTGCCAGCAGTGAAGCGGAGGGGTCACCCCTCCACTTT.

A word on this clone: Other DNA sequences in this specimen translate into the identical CDR3. This sequence joins TRBV6-1 and TRBJ1-5; 7 bases match TRBD1. CDR3 size: 13 residues. Germline V CDR1 and CDR2: MNHNS, SASEGT. Trimming cost V 8 bases and J 2 bases; bases outside gene matches: 3. CDR3 bases: TGTGCCAGCCGACAGGGTGGCAATCAGCCCCAGCATTTT. As protein: CASRQGGNQPQHF.

This clone was seen only once. The CDR3 DNA follows: TGTGCCAGCAGCCTCCCTCTTGGTAGAGGAGAGCAGTACTTC. Its translation is CASSLPLGRGEQYF. The chain couples TRBV7-8 to TRBJ2-7; D is uncertain. The CDR3 length is 14 residues. The germline CDR1 and CDR2 sequences are SGHVS and FQNEAQ. V was cut by 5 bases and J by 7 bases, with 18 bases left in between.

The V call is TRBV11-2, the J call TRBJ2-6; tentative D call: TRBD1 (6 bases). CDR1 and CDR2 from the germline V gene are SGHAT and FQNNGV. Trimming removed 4 bases at V and 0 bases at J, with 13 bases between. This CDR3 has 17 amino acids. The CDR3 reads CASSSSRTASGANVLTF. The CDR3 DNA follows: TGTGCCAGCAGCTCCTCCCGGACAGCCTCTGGGGCCAACGTCCTGACTTTC.

The table lists this clone with a count of one. This chain connects TRBV18 to TRBJ1-3; D is ambiguous. Deletions cut 1 base from V and 0 bases from J, with 7 bases between. Germline-derived CDR1 and CDR2 are KGHSH and LQKENI. The CDR3 has 15 amino acids. This CDR3 reads CASSPRQDSGNTIYF. The CDR3 DNA reads as TGTGCCAGCTCACCACGCCAGGACTCTGGAAACACCATATATTTT.

This clone was counted once. V and J are TRBV11-2 and TRBJ2-3, with D perhaps being TRBD1 or TRBD2 (5 bases each). Germline CDR1 reads SGHAT; CDR2 reads FQNNGV. Trimming cost V 5 bases and J 5 bases, with 20 bases left between them. The CDR3 length is 16 residues. CDR3 protein: CASSPRETALGDTQYF. The CDR3 region has the DNA TGTGCCAGCAGCCCCAGGGAGACAGCGCTGGGAGATACGCAGTATTTT. Full variable domain (missing parts from reference TRBV11-2 and TRBJ2-3): EAGVAQSPRYKIIEKRQSVAFWCNPISGHATLYWYQQILGQGPKLLIQFQNNGVVDDSQLPKDRFSAERLKGVDSTLKIQPAKLEDSAVYLCASSPRETALGDTQYFGPGTRLTVL.

J is TRBJ2-7 and V is TRBV18; 8 nucleotides agree with TRBD1. V gave up 6 bases and J gave up 4 bases; unmatched junction bases: 5. CDR1 is KGHSH, CDR2 LQKENI, per germline. CDR3 length: 13 residues. CDR3 amino acids: CASSHDRGYEQYF. For the CDR3, the DNA is TGTGCCAGCTCTCATGACAGGGGTTACGAGCAGTACTTC.

V and J are TRBV4-2 and TRBJ2-7; the match to TRBD2 covers 10 bases. Germline CDR1 reads LGHNA; CDR2 reads YNFKEQ. The CDR3 consists of 16 residues. V lost 3 bases to trimming and J lost 0 bases; unmatched junction nucleotides: 5. The CDR3 loop reads CASSQDLAGASYEQYF. In DNA form, the CDR3 reads TGTGCCAGCAGCCAGGACCTAGCGGGGGCCTCCTACGAGCAGTACTTC.